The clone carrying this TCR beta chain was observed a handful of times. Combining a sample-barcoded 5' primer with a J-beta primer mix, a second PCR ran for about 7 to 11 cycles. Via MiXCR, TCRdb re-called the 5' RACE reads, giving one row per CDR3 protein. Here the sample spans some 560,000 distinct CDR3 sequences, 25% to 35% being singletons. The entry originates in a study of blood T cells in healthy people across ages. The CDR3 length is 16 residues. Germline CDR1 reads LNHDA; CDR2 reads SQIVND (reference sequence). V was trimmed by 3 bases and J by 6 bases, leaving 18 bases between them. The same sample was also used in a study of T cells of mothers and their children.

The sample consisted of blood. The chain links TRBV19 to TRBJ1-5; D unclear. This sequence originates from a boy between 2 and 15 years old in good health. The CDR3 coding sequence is TGTGCCAGTAGTATCCGGGCTCCTGCCCACGGTCAGCCCCAGCATTTT. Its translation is CASSIRAPAHGQPQHF.